These T cell receptor gamma chains were read from a single sample in a study of Vδ1+ human thymocytes. TCRdb applied CATT to the multiplex PCR reads for clone calling. Here the sample spans over 25,000 gamma-chain clones, 20% to 25% being singletons. Specimen: Vdelta1+ gamma-delta thymocytes from the thymus. The receptors shown here come from a boy less than two years old who had congenital heart surgery. The CDR3 runs from the conserved cysteine through the conserved F or W. Each record gives: clone size, J gene, V gene, CDR3 protein, CDR3 DNA. The size of a clone is reported for some rows only, either as once, few or many, or as a class for expanded clones.

few,TRGJP2,TRGV5,CATWDGQKDRCSDWIKTF,TGTGCCACCTGGGACGGGCAAAAGGATCGGTGTAGTGATTGGATCAAGACGTTT
few,TRGJ1/TRGJ2,TRGV3,CATWDMDYYYKKLF,TGTGCCACCTGGGATATGGACTATTATTATAAGAAACTCTTT
NA,TRGJ1/TRGJ2,TRGV4,CATWEGPNRAGYYKKLF,TGTGCCACCTGGGAAGGGCCTAACCGAGCGGGTTATTATAAGAAACTCTTT
NA,TRGJP,TRGV4,CATWDYELGKKIKVF,TGTGCCACCTGGGACTACGAGTTGGGCAAAAAAATCAAGGTATTT
few,TRGJ1/TRGJ2,TRGV3,CATWDTPYYKKLF,TGTGCCACCTGGGACACCCCTTATTATAAGAAACTCTTT
NA,TRGJP1,TRGV4,CATWRYTTGWFKIF,TGTGCCACCTGGAGGTATACCACTGGTTGGTTCAAGATATTT
NA,TRGJP,TRGV9,CALWEVLELGKKIKVF,TGTGCCTTGTGGGAGGTGTTAGAGTTGGGCAAAAAAATCAAGGTATTT
few,TRGJ1/TRGJ2,TRGV9,CALWEVLIPIYKKLF,TGTGCCTTGTGGGAGGTGCTTATCCCCATTTATAAGAAACTCTTT
few,TRGJ1/TRGJ2,TRGV9,CALWEVHPVKKLF,TGTGCCTTGTGGGAGGTGCACCCAGTAAAGAAACTCTTT
few,TRGJ1/TRGJ2,TRGV4,CATWDRARYKKLF,TGTGCCACCTGGGACCGGGCGCGGTATAAGAAACTCTTT
NA,TRGJ1/TRGJ2,TRGV8,CATWDRPSYYKKLF,TGTGCCACCTGGGATAGGCCCTCTTATTATAAGAAACTCTTT
NA,TRGJP,TRGV8,CATWEQELGKKIKVF,TGTGCCACCTGGGAACAAGAGTTGGGCAAAAAAATCAAGGTATTT
NA,TRGJP2,TRGV9,CALWASSDWIKTF,TGTGCCTTGTGGGCGAGTAGTGATTGGATCAAGACGTTT
NA,TRGJ1/TRGJ2,TRGV4,CATWDEFKKLF,TGTGCCACCTGGGACGAGTTTAAGAAACTCTTT